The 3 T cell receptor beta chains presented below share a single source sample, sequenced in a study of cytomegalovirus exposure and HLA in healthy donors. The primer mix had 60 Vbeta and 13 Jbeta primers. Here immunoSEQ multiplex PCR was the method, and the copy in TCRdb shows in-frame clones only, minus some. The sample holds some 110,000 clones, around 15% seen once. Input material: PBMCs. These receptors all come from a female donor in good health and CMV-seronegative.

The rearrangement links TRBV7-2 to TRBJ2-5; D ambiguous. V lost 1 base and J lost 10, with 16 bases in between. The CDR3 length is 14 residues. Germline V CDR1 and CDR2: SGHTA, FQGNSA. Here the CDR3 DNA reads TGTGCCAGCAGCTTAGATCTTAGTACTCGCGGCCAGTACTTC. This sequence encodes CASSLDLSTRGQYF. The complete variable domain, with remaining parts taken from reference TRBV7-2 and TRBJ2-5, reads GAGVSQSPSNKVTEKGKDVELRCDPISGHTALYWYRQSLGQGLEFLIYFQGNSAPDKSGLPSDRFSAERTGGSVSTLTIQRTQQEDSAVYLCASSLDLSTRGQYFGPGTRLLVL.

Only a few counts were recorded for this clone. Written as DNA, the CDR3 is TGTGCCAGTACCCCGAACCCGTGGGGCAATTCACCCCTCCACTTT. Its translation is CASTPNPWGNSPLHF. The chain joins TRBV19 to TRBJ1-6, with D perhaps TRBD1 (5 bases). The CDR3 covers 15 residues. CDR1 is LNHDA, CDR2 SQIVND, per germline (reference sequence). Trimming stripped 7 bases from V and 7 bases from J, with 17 bases between.

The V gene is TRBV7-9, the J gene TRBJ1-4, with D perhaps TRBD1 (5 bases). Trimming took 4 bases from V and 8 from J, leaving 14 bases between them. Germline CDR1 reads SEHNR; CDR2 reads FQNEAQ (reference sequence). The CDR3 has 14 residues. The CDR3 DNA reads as TGTGCCAGCAGCTCCGCAGGGCCCCGAGAAAAACTGTTTTTT. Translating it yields CASSSAGPREKLFF. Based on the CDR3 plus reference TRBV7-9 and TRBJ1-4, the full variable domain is DTGVSQNPRHKITKRGQNVTFRCDPISEHNRLYWYRQTLGQGPEFLTYFQNEAQLEKSRLLSDRFSAERPKGSFSTLEIQRTEQGDSAMYLCASSSAGPREKLFFGSGTQLSVL.